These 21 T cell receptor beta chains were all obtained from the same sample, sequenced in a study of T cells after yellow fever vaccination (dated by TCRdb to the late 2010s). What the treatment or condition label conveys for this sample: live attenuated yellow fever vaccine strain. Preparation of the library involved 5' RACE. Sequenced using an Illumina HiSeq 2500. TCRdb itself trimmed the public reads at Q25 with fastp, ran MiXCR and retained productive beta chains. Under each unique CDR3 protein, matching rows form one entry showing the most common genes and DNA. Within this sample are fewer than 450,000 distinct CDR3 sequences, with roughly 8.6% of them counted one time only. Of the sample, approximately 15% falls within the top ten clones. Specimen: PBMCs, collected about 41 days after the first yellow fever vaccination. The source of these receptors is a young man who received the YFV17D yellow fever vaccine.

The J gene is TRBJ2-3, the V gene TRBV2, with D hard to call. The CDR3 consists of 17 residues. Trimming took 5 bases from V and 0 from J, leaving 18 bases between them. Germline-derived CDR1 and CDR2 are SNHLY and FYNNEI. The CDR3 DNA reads TGTGCCAGCAGTCCCTTTATCGAAGTATTGAGCACAGATACGCAGTATTTT. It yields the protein CASSPFIEVLSTDTQYF.

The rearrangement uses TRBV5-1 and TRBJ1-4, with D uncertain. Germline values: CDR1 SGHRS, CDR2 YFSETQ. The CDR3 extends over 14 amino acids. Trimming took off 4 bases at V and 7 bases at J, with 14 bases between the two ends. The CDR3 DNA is TGCGCCAGCAGCGACCCTAGAGAGGGTGAAAAACTGTTTTTT. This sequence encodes CASSDPREGEKLFF.

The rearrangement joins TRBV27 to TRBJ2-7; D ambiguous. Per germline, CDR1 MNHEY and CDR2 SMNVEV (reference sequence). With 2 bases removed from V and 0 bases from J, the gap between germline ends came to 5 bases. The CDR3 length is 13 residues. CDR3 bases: TGTGCCAGCAGTTTAAAGGCCTCCTACGAGCAGTACGTC. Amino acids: CASSLKASYEQYV.

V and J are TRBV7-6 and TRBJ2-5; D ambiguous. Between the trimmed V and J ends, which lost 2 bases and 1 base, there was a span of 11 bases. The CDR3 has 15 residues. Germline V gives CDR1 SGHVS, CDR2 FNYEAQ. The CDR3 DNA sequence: TGTGCCAGCAGCTTATCCGGCAGTCCCCAAGAGACCCAGTACTTC. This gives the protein CASSLSGSPQETQYF.

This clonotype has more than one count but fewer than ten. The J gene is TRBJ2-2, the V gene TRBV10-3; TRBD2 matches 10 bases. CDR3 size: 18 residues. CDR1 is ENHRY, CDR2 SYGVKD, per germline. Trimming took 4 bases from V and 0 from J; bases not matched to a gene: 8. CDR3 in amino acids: CAISGASGGLTNTGELFF. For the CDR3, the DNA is TGTGCCATCAGTGGGGCTAGCGGGGGCCTCACGAACACCGGGGAGCTGTTTTTT.

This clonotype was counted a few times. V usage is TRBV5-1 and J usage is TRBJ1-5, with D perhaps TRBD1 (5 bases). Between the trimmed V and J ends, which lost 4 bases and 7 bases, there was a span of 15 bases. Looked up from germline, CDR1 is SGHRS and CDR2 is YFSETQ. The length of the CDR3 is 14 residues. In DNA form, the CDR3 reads TGCGCCAGCAGCCCGGCGTCTGGGGGACAGCCCCAGCATTTT. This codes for CASSPASGGQPQHF.

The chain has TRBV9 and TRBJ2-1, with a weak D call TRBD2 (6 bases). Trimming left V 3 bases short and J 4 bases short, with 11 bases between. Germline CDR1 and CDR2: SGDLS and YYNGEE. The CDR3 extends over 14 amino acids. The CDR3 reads CASSGSGRYNEQFF. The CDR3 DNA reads TGTGCCAGCAGCGGTAGCGGACGGTACAATGAGCAGTTCTTC.

CDR3 DNA sequence: TGTGCCAGCAGCCAAGGTCCGGAAAGTAATGAAAAACTGTTTTTT. It encodes CASSQGPESNEKLFF. V is TRBV7-8 and J is TRBJ1-4; D is unclear. The CDR3 totals 15 residues. Trimming cost V 5 bases and J 4 bases, with 14 bases left between them. Looked up from germline, CDR1 is SGHVS and CDR2 is FQNEAQ.

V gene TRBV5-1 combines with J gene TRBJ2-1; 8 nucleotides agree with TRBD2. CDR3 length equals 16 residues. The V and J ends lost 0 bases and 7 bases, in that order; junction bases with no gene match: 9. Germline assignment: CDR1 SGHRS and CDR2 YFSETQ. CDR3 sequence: CASSLAGVAGLNEQFF. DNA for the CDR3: TGCGCCAGCAGCTTGGCCGGGGTAGCGGGGTTAAATGAGCAGTTCTTC.

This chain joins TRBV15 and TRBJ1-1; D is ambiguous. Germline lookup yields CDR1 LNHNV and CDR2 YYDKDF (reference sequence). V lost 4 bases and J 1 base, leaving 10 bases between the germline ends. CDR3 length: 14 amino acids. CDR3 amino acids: CATSIKRGNTEAFF. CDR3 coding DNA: TGTGCCACCAGCATAAAGCGAGGGAACACTGAAGCTTTCTTT.

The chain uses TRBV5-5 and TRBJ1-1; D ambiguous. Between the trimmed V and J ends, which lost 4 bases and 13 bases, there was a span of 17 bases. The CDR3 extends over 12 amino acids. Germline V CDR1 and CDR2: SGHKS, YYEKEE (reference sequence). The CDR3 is CASSLRELENFF. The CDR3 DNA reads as TGTGCCAGCAGCCTACGCGAACTGGAAAATTTCTTT.

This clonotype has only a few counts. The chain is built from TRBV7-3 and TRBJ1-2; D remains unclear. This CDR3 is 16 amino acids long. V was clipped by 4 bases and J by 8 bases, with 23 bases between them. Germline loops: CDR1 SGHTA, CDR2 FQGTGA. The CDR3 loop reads CASSSRPDFALGGYTF. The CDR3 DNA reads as TGTGCCAGCAGCTCCCGCCCTGACTTTGCCCTAGGGGGCTACACCTTC.

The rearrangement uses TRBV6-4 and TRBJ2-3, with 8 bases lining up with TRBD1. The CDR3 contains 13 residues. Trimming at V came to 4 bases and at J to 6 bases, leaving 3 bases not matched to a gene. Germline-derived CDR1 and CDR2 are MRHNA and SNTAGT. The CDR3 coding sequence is TGTGCCAGCAGTGGACAGGGGCAGGATACGCAGTATTTT. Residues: CASSGQGQDTQYF.

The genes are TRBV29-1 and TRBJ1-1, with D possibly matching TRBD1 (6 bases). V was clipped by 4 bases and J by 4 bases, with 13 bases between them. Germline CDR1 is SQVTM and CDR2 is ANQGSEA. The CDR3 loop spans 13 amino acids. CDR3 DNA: TGCAGCGTTGCCCAGGGGACGGGCACTGAAGCTTTCTTT. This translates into CSVAQGTGTEAFF.

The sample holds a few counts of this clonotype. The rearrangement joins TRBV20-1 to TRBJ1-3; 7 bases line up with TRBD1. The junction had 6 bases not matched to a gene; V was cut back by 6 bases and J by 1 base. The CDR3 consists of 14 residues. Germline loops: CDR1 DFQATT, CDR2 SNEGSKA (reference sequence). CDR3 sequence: CSARKTGSGNTIYF. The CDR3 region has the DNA TGCAGTGCCCGAAAGACAGGGTCTGGAAACACCATATATTTT.

The DNA for the CDR3 is TGCGCCAGCAGCCACGGACCGCCAAATCAGCCCCAGCATTTT. Protein sequence: CASSHGPPNQPQHF. The chain is built from TRBV5-1 and TRBJ1-5; D unclear. Trimming cost V 4 bases and J 4 bases, with 12 bases left between them. Germline lookup yields CDR1 SGHRS and CDR2 YFSETQ. CDR3 length: 14 residues.

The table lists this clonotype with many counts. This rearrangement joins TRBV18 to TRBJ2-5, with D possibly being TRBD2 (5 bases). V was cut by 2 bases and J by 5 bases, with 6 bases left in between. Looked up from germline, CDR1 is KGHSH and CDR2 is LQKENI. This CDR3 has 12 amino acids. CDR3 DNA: TGTGCCAGCTCACCAGGGAGCGAGACCCAGTACTTC. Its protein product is CASSPGSETQYF. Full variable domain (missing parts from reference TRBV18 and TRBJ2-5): NAGVMQNPRHLVRRRGQEARLRCSPMKGHSHVYWYRQLPEEGLKFMVYLQKENIIDESGMPKERFSAEFPKEGPSILRIQQVVRGDSAAYFCASSPGSETQYFGPGTRLLVL.

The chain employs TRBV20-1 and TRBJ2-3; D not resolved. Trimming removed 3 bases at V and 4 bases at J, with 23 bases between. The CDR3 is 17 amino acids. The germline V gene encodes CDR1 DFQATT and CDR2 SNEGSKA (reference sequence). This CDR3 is CSASPSYQSPWADTQYF. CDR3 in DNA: TGCAGTGCTAGTCCCAGCTACCAAAGCCCCTGGGCAGATACGCAGTATTTT.

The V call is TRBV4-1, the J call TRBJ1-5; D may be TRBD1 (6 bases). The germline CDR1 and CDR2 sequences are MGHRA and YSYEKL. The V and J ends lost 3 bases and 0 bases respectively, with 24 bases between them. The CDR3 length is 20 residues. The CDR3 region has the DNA TGCGCCAGCAGCCATGGGGACACGGGGGTGTTCTTCGATAGCAATCAGCCCCAGCATTTT. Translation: CASSHGDTGVFFDSNQPQHF.

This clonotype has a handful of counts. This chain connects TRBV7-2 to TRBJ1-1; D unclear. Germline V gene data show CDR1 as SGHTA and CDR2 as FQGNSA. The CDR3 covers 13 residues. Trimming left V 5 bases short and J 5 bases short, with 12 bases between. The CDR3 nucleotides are TGTGCCAGCAGCCAACAGTCGGGAACTGAAGCTTTCTTT. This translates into CASSQQSGTEAFF.

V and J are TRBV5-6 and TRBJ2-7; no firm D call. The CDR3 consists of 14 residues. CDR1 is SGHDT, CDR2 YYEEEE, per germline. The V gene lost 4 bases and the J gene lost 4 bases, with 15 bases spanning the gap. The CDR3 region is CASSRFDVRYEQYF. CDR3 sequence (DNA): TGTGCCAGCAGCAGATTCGATGTAAGGTACGAGCAGTACTTC.